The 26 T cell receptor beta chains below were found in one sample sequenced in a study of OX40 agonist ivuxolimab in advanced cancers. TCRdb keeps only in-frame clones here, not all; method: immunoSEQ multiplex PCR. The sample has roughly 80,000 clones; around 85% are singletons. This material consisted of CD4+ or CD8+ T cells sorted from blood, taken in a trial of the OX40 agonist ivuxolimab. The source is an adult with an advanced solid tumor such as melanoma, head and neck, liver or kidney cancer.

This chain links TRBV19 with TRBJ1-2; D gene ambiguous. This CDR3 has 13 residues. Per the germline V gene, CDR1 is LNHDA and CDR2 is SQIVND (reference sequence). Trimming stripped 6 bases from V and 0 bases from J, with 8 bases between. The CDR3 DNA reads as TGTGCCAGTAGCGGACGGACTAACTATGGCTACACCTTC. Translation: CASSGRTNYGYTF.

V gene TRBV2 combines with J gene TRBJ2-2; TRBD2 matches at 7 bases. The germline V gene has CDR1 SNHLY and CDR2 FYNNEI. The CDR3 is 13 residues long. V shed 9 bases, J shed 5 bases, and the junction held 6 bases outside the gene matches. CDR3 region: CASGGELTGELFF. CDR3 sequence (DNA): TGTGCCAGTGGGGGGGAGCTGACCGGGGAGCTGTTTTTT.

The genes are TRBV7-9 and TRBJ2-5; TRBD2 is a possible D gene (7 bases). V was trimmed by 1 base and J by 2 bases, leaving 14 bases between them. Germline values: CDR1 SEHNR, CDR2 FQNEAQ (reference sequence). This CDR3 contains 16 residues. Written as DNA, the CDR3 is TGTGCCAGCAGCTTAGTTCGGGGGGCTCGACAAGAGACCCAGTACTTC. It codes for CASSLVRGARQETQYF.

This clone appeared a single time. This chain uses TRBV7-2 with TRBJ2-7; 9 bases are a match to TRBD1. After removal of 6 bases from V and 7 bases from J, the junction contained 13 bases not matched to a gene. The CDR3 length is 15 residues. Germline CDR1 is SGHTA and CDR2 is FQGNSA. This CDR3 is CASRLDRGSLGEQYF. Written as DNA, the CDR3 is TGTGCCAGCAGGCTTGACAGGGGGAGTTTGGGAGAGCAGTACTTC.

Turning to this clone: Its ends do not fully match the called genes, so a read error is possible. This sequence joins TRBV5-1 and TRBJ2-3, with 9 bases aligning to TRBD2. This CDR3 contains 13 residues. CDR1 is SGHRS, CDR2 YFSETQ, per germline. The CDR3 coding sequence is TGCGCCAGCAGCTTGCTGGTAGCGGGGGAACGGGCTTTT. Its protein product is CASSLLVAGERAF.

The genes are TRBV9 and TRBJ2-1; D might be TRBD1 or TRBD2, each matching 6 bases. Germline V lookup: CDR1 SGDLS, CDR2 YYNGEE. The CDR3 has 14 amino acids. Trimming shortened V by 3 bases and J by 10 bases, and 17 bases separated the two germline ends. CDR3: CASSADPRGPEQFF. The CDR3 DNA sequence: TGTGCCAGCAGCGCTGATCCCCGGGGGCCAGAGCAGTTCTTC.

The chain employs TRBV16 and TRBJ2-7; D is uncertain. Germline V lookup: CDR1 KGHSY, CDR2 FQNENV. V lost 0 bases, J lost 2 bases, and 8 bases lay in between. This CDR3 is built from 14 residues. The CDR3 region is CASSQSMAAYEQYF. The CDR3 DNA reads TGTGCCAGCAGCCAATCGATGGCAGCCTACGAGCAGTACTTC.

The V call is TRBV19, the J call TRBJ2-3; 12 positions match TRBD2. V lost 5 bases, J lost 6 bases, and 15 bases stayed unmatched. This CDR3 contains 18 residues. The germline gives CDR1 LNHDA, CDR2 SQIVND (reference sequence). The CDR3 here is CASSSSPLAGGPVDTQYF. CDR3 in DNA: TGTGCCAGTAGTTCCTCGCCTCTAGCGGGAGGGCCAGTGGATACGCAGTATTTT.

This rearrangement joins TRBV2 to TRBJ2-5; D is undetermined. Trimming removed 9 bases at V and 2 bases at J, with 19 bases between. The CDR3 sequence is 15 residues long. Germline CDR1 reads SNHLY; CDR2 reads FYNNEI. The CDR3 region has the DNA TGTGCCAGTATAGAAGCTCCCCAGGCTCAAGAGACCCAGTACTTC. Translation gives CASIEAPQAQETQYF.

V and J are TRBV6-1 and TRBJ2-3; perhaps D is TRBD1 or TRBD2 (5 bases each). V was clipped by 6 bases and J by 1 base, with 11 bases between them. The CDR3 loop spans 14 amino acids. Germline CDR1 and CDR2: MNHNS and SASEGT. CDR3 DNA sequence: TGTGCCAGCAGCCGGGGACCCGGCACAGATACGCAGTATTTT. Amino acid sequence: CASSRGPGTDTQYF.

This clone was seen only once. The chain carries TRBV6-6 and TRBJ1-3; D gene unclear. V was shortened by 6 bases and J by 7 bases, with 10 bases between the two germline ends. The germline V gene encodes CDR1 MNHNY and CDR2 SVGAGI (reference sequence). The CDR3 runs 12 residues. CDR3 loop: CASSPLSNTIYF. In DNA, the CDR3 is TGTGCCAGCAGCCCCCTCTCCAACACCATATATTTT.

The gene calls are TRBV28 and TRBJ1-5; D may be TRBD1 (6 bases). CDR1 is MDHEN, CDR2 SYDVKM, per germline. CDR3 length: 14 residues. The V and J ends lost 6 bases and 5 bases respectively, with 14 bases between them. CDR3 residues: CASRLHRADQPQHF. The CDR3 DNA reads TGTGCCAGCAGGCTCCACAGGGCCGATCAGCCCCAGCATTTT.

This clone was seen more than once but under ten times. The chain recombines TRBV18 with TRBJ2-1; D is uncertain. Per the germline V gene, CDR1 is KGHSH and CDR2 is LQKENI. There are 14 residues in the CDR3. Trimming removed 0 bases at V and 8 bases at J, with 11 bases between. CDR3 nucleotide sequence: TGTGCCAGCTCACCACCGTTTCGTGGGCATGAGCAGTTCTTC. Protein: CASSPPFRGHEQFF. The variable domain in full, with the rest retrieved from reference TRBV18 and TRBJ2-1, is NAGVMQNPRHLVRRRGQEARLRCSPMKGHSHVYWYRQLPEEGLKFMVYLQKENIIDESGMPKERFSAEFPKEGPSILRIQQVVRGDSAAYFCASSPPFRGHEQFFGPGTRLTVL.

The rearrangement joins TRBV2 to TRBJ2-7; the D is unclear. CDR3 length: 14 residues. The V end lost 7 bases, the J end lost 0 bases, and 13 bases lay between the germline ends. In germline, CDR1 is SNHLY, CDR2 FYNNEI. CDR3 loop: CASKAWASSYEQYF. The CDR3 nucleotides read TGTGCCAGCAAAGCCTGGGCTTCCTCCTACGAGCAGTACTTC.

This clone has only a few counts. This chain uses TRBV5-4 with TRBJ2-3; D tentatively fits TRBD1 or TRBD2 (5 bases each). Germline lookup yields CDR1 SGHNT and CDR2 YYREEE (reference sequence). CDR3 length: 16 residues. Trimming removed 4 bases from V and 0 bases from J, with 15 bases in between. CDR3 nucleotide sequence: TGTGCCAGCAGCACGGGGACCCTCCTAAGCACAGATACGCAGTATTTT. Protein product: CASSTGTLLSTDTQYF.

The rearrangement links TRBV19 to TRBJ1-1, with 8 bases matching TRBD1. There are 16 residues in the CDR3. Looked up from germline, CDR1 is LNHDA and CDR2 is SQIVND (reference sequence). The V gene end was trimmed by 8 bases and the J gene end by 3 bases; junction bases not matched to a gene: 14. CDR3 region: CASRHRAGGDHTEAFF. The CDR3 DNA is TGTGCCAGTCGCCACCGGGCAGGGGGCGATCACACTGAAGCTTTCTTT.

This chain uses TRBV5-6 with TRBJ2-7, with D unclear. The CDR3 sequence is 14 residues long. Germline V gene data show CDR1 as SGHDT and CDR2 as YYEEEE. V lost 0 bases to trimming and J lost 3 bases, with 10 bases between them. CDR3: CASSLVRRSYEQYF. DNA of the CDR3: TGTGCCAGCAGCTTGGTCCGGAGAAGCTACGAGCAGTACTTC.

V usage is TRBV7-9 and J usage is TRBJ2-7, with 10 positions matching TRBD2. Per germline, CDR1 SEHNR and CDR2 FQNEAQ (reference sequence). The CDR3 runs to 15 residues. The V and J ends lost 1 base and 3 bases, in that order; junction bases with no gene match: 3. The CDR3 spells CASSLDLAGVYEQYF. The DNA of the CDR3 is TGTGCCAGCAGCTTAGACCTAGCGGGAGTCTACGAGCAGTACTTC.

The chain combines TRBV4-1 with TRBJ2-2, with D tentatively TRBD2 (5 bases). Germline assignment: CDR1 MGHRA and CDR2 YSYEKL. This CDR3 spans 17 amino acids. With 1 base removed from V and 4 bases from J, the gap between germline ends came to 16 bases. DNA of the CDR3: TGCGCCAGCAGCCAAGTGGATCTCGGGATCCCCACCGGGGAGCTGTTTTTT. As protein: CASSQVDLGIPTGELFF.

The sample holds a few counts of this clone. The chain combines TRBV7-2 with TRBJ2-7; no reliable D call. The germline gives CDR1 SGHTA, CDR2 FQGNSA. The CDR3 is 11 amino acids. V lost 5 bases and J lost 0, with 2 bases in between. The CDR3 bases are TGTGCCAGCAGCGCCTCCTACGAGCAGTACTTC. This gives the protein CASSASYEQYF.

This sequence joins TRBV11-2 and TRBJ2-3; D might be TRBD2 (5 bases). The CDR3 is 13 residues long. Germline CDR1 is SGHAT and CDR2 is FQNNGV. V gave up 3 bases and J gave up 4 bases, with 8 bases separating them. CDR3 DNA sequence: TGTGCCAGCAGCTTCTACGGGGCAGATACGCAGTATTTT. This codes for CASSFYGADTQYF.

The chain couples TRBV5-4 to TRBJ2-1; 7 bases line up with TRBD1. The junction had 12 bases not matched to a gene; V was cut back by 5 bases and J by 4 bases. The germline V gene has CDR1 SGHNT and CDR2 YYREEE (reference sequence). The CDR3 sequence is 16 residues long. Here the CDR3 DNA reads TGTGCCAGCAGTTCGGTGGGGACAGTTAGATACAATGAGCAGTTCTTC. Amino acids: CASSSVGTVRYNEQFF.

Here the CDR3 DNA reads TGCAGCGTTGCCCGACCAGGGGGCAAGGATGAGCAGTTCTTC. Amino acids: CSVARPGGKDEQFF. The V call is TRBV29-1, the J call TRBJ2-1, with 8 bases that match TRBD1. V lost 4 bases to trimming and J lost 8 bases; unmatched junction nucleotides: 10. The CDR3 spans 14 residues. Germline CDR1 SQVTM, CDR2 ANQGSEA.

CDR3 nucleotide sequence: TGTGCCAGCAGTGAAGCGGCGGGGTTGGCAGATACGCAGTATTTT. Amino acid sequence: CASSEAAGLADTQYF. The chain couples TRBV6-1 to TRBJ2-3, with D perhaps TRBD2 (6 bases). The germline CDR1 and CDR2 sequences are MNHNS and SASEGT. The CDR3 runs 15 residues. Trimming stripped 0 bases from V and 4 bases from J, with 11 bases between.

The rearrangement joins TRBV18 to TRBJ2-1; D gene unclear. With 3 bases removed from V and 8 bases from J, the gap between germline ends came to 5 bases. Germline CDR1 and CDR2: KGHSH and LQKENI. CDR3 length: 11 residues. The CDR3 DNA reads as TGTGCCAGCTCACCGGGGTATGAGCAGTTCTTC. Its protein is CASSPGYEQFF.

For the CDR3, the DNA is TGTGCCAGCAGCGTAGGGGGCTTAACTGGAAACACCATATATTTT. Translation: CASSVGGLTGNTIYF. This rearrangement joins TRBV9 to TRBJ1-3, with a weak D call TRBD1 (5 bases). Trimming shortened V by 0 bases and J by 2 bases, and 9 bases separated the two germline ends. The CDR3 spans 15 residues. In germline, CDR1 is SGDLS, CDR2 YYNGEE.